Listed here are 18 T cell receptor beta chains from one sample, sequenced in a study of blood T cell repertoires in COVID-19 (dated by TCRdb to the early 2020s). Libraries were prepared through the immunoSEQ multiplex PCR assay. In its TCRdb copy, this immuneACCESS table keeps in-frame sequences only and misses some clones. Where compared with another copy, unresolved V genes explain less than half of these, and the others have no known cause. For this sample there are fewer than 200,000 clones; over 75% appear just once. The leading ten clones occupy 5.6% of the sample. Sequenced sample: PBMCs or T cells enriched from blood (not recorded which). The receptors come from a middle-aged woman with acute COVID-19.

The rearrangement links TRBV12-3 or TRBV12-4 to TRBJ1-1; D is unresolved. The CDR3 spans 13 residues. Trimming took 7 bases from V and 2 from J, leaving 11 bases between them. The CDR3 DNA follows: TGTGCCAGCAAAGCACAGCCTAACACTGAAGCTTTCTTT. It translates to CASKAQPNTEAFF.

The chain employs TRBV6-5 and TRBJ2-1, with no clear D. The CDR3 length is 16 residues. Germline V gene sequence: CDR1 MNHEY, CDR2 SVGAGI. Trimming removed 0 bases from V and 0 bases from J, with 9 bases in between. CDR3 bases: TGTGCCAGCAGTTACTCTTCTGAGAGCTCCTACAATGAGCAGTTCTTC. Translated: CASSYSSESSYNEQFF.

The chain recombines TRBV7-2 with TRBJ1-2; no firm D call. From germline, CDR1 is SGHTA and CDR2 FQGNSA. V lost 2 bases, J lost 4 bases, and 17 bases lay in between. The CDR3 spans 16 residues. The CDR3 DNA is TGTGCCAGCAGCTTAACGCGGGAGGCATACCTCTATGGCTACACCTTC. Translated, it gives CASSLTREAYLYGYTF. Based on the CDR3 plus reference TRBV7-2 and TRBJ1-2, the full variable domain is GAGVSQSPSNKVTEKGKDVELRCDPISGHTALYWYRQSLGQGLEFLIYFQGNSAPDKSGLPSDRFSAERTGGSVSTLTIQRTQQEDSAVYLCASSLTREAYLYGYTFGSGTRLTVV.

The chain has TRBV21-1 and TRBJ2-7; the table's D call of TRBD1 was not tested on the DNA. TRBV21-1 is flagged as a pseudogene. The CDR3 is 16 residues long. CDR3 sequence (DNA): TGTGCCAGCAGCAAAGCCAAGACAGAGCAAGCCTACGAGCAGTACGTC. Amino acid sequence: CASSKAKTEQAYEQYV.

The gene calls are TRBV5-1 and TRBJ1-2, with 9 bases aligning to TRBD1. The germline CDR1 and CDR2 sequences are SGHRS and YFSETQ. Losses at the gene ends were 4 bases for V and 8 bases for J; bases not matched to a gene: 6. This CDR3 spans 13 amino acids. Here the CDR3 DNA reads TGCGCCAGCAGCCCACAGGGGGCCGGGGGCTACACCTTC. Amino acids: CASSPQGAGGYTF. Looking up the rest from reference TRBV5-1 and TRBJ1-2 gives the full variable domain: KAGVTQTPRYLIKTRGQQVTLSCSPISGHRSVSWYQQTPGQGLQFLFEYFSETQRNKGNFPGRFSGRQFSNSRSEMNVSTLELGDSALYLCASSPQGAGGYTFGSGTRLTVV.

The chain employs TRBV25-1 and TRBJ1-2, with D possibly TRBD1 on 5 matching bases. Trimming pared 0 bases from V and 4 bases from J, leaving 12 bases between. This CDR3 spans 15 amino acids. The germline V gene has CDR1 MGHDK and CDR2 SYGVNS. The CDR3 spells CASSEYGRDVYGYTF. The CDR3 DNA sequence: TGTGCCAGCAGTGAATACGGCAGGGATGTCTATGGCTACACCTTC.

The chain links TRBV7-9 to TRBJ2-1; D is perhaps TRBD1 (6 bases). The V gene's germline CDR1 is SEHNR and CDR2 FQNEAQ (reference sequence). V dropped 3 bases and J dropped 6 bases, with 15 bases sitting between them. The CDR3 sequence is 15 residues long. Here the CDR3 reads CASSFTGQDSNEQFF. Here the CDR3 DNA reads TGTGCCAGCAGCTTCACGGGACAAGACTCCAATGAGCAGTTCTTC.

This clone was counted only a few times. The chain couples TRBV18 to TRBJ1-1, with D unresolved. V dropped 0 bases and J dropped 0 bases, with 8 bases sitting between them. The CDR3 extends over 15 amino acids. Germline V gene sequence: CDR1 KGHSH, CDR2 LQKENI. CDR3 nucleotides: TGTGCCAGCTCACCACCGGGTGGGCTGAACACTGAAGCTTTCTTT. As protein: CASSPPGGLNTEAFF.

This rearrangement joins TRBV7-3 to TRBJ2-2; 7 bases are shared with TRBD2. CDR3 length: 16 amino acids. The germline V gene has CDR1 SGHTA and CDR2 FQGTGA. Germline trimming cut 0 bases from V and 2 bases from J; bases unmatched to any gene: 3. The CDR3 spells CASSLTGGDNTGELFF. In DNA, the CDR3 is TGTGCCAGCAGCTTAACGGGAGGGGATAACACCGGGGAGCTGTTTTTT.

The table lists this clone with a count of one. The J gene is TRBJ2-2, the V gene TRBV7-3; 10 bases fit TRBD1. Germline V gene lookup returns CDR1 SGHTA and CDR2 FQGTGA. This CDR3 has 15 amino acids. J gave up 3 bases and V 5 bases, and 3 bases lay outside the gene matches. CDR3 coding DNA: TGTGCCAGCAGCCCCGGGACAGGGGACACCGGGGAGCTGTTTTTT. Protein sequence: CASSPGTGDTGELFF.

The DNA for the CDR3 is TGTGCCTGGAGTGTACAGGAGGGATTCTATGGCTACACCTTC. Translation gives CAWSVQEGFYGYTF. The gene calls are TRBV30 and TRBJ1-2; D possibly corresponds to TRBD1 (5 bases). This CDR3 is built from 14 residues. Germline V gene sequence: CDR1 GTSNPN, CDR2 SVGIG (reference sequence). The ends were cut back, 0 bases at V and 4 bases at J, with 12 bases in the middle.

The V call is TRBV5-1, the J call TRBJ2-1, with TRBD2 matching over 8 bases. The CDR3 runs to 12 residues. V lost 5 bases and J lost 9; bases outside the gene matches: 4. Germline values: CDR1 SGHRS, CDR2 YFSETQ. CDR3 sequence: CASRLAESEQFF. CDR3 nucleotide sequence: TGCGCCAGCAGACTAGCGGAGAGTGAGCAGTTCTTC. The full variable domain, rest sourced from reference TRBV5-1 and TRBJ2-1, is KAGVTQTPRYLIKTRGQQVTLSCSPISGHRSVSWYQQTPGQGLQFLFEYFSETQRNKGNFPGRFSGRQFSNSRSEMNVSTLELGDSALYLCASRLAESEQFFGPGTRLTVL.

CDR3 sequence (DNA): TGTGCCAGCAGTACGGGACAGGTTACTCTGAACACTGAAGCTTTCTTT. Amino acid sequence: CASSTGQVTLNTEAFF. The V gene is TRBV27, the J gene TRBJ1-1; 8 bases match TRBD1. V trimming: 5 bases; J trimming: 0 bases; junction bases outside the gene matches: 8. This CDR3 is built from 16 residues. Germline-derived CDR1 and CDR2 are MNHEY and SMNVEV (reference sequence).

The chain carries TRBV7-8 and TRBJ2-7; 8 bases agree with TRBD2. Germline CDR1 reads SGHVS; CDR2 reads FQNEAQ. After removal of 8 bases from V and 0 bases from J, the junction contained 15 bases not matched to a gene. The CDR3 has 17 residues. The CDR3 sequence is CASGPSLAGPNSYEQYF. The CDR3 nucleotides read TGTGCCAGCGGCCCAAGTCTAGCGGGTCCTAACTCCTACGAGCAGTACTTC.

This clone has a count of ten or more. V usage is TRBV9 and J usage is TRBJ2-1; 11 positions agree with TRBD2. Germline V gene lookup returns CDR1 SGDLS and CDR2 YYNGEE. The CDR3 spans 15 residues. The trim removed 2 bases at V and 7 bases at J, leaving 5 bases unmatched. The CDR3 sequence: CASSVLAGGGNEQFF. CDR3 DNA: TGTGCCAGCAGCGTTCTAGCGGGGGGTGGGAATGAGCAGTTCTTC.

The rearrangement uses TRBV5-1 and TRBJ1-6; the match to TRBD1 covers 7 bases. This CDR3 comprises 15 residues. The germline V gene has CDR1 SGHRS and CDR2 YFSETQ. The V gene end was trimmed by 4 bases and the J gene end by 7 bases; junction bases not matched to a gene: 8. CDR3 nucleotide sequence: TGCGCCAGCAGCATGGAGGGACAGATGAATTCACCCCTCCACTTT. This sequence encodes CASSMEGQMNSPLHF.

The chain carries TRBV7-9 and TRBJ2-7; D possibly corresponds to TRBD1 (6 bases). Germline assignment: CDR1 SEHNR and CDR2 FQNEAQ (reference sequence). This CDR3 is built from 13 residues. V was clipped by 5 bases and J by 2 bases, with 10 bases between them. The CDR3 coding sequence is TGTGCCAGCAGCGCAGGGGCCCCCTACGAGCAGTACGTC. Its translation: CASSAGAPYEQYV.

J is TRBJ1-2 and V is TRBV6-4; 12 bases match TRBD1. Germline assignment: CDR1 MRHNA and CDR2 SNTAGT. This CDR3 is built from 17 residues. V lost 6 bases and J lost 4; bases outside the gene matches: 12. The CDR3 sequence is CASSNRDRGHCGYGYTF. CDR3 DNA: TGTGCCAGCAGCAACCGGGACAGGGGGCATTGCGGCTATGGCTACACCTTC.